This passage covers 26 T cell receptor beta chains from one sample sequenced in a study of cytomegalovirus exposure and HLA in healthy donors (TCRdb year 2017). Receptors were amplified or captured by the immunoSEQ multiplex PCR assay. As stored in TCRdb, this immuneACCESS dataset retains in-frame rearrangements with V and J assigned. A fraction of the clones does not appear; measured against another copy, unresolved V genes explain less than half of the discrepancy, and the remainder lacks a known reason. Across this sample there are roughly 65,000 clones, with about 94% seen only once. About 4.3% of the sample rests with the top ten. Sequencing was done on a sample of PBMCs. The receptors come from a man between 18 and 29 years old in good health and CMV-seropositive.

This clone appeared a single time. V is TRBV7-2 and J is TRBJ2-2; 9 bases line up with TRBD2. Germline V gene lookup returns CDR1 SGHTA and CDR2 FQGNSA. J gave up 5 bases and V 0 bases, and 1 base lay outside the gene matches. This CDR3 spans 15 amino acids. The CDR3 here is CASSLASGRTGELFF. In nucleotides, the CDR3 is TGTGCCAGCAGCTTAGCTAGCGGGAGAACCGGGGAGCTGTTTTTT. The entire variable domain, with the rest obtained from reference TRBV7-2 and TRBJ2-2, is as follows: GAGVSQSPSNKVTEKGKDVELRCDPISGHTALYWYRQSLGQGLEFLIYFQGNSAPDKSGLPSDRFSAERTGGSVSTLTIQRTQQEDSAVYLCASSLASGRTGELFFGEGSRLTVL.

This clone was seen only a few times. The chain couples TRBV19 to TRBJ2-3; maybe TRBD2 (6 bases). Germline assignment: CDR1 LNHDA and CDR2 SQIVND (reference sequence). The germline V and J ends were trimmed by 4 bases and 4 bases, with 12 bases remaining between them. This CDR3 is built from 14 residues. The CDR3 DNA reads as TGTGCCAGTAGTACCGCAGCGGGCGCAGATACGCAGTATTTT. This encodes CASSTAAGADTQYF.

The chain employs TRBV2 and TRBJ1-1; TRBD1 aligns across 10 bases. Germline CDR1 reads SNHLY; CDR2 reads FYNNEI. Germline trimming cut 6 bases from V and 6 bases from J; bases unmatched to any gene: 7. The CDR3 is 14 amino acids. The chain's CDR3 is CASRERQGASEAFF. The DNA of the CDR3 is TGTGCCAGCAGGGAGAGACAGGGGGCTTCTGAAGCTTTCTTT.

The V gene is TRBV5-8, the J gene TRBJ1-2, with D possibly being TRBD1 (5 bases). Per the germline V gene, CDR1 is SGHTS and CDR2 is YDEGEE. This CDR3 has 15 residues. With 0 bases removed from V and 4 bases from J, the gap between germline ends came to 13 bases. Written as DNA, the CDR3 is TGTGCCAGCAGCTTGGGGGGCTCCCCCCCCTATGGCTACACCTTC. Translation gives CASSLGGSPPYGYTF.

This rearrangement joins TRBV4-1 to TRBJ2-5; tentatively, D is TRBD2 (6 bases). The CDR3 has 18 residues. The germline CDR1 and CDR2 sequences are MGHRA and YSYEKL. V dropped 3 bases and J dropped 2 bases, with 22 bases sitting between them. CDR3 sequence reads: CASSQIMTRKDIQETQYF. Written as DNA, the CDR3 is TGCGCCAGCAGCCAGATCATGACTAGGAAGGATATACAAGAGACCCAGTACTTC.

V is TRBV11-2 and J is TRBJ1-1; TRBD1 is a possible D gene (6 bases). The CDR3 runs to 15 residues. Germline CDR1 SGHAT, CDR2 FQNNGV. Trimming stripped 1 base from V and 1 base from J, with 10 bases between. CDR3 DNA: TGTGCCAGCAGCTTAGGGGGACACTGGAACACTGAAGCTTTCTTT. Its protein is CASSLGGHWNTEAFF.

This clone appeared a single time. The CDR3 protein is CASTRVAEYNEQFF. The CDR3 region has the DNA TGTGCCAGCACCAGGGTGGCGGAGTACAATGAGCAGTTCTTC. V is TRBV9 and J is TRBJ2-1; weak D call: TRBD1 (5 bases). Per the germline V gene, CDR1 is SGDLS and CDR2 is YYNGEE. The CDR3 consists of 14 residues. Trimming pared 6 bases from V and 4 bases from J, leaving 14 bases between.

The chain has TRBV28 and TRBJ1-2, with D unresolved. V was pared by 6 bases and J by 4 bases, with 12 bases between. Germline-derived CDR1 and CDR2 are MDHEN and SYDVKM. This CDR3 region has 13 residues. CDR3: CASRLLEGYGYTF. Here the CDR3 DNA reads TGTGCCAGCAGGCTACTGGAGGGCTATGGCTACACCTTC.

The V and J genes are TRBV18 and TRBJ2-1, with TRBD1 matching over 7 bases. The germline gives CDR1 KGHSH, CDR2 LQKENI. The length of the CDR3 is 17 residues. V lost 0 bases to trimming and J lost 3 bases; unmatched junction nucleotides: 8. The CDR3: CASSPPNRGVNYNEQFF. CDR3 nucleotides: TGTGCCAGCTCACCACCGAACAGGGGAGTTAACTACAATGAGCAGTTCTTC.

V is TRBV11-3 and J is TRBJ1-2, with D possibly TRBD1 on 5 matching bases. Germline CDR1 reads SGHNT; CDR2 reads YENEEA. The length of the CDR3 is 14 residues. V gave up 1 base and J gave up 6 bases, with 12 bases separating them. Here the CDR3 reads CASSLGRGRHGYTF. In DNA, the CDR3 is TGTGCCAGCAGCTTAGGGAGGGGAAGGCATGGCTACACCTTC.

The V gene is TRBV4-1, the J gene TRBJ2-5; 14 nucleotides align to TRBD2. The V gene end was trimmed by 2 bases and the J gene end by 4 bases; junction bases not matched to a gene: 6. CDR1 and CDR2 from the germline V gene are MGHRA and YSYEKL. The CDR3 totals 17 residues. The CDR3 DNA reads TGCGCCAGCAGCCAAAGACTAGCGGGAGGGGTTGGAGAGACCCAGTACTTC. It specifies CASSQRLAGGVGETQYF.

V usage is TRBV7-2 and J usage is TRBJ2-5, with D perhaps matching TRBD2 (6 bases). Germline values: CDR1 SGHTA, CDR2 FQGNSA. The CDR3 contains 15 residues. Trimming took off 4 bases at V and 0 bases at J, with 12 bases between the two ends. Here the CDR3 reads CASSSRVADQETQYF. In DNA form, the CDR3 reads TGTGCCAGCAGCTCCCGGGTAGCGGACCAAGAGACCCAGTACTTC.

This clone has only one observation. This rearrangement joins TRBV11-2 to TRBJ2-1; perhaps TRBD1 as D (5 bases). The CDR3 is made up of 17 amino acids. V lost 0 bases and J 0 bases, leaving 12 bases between the germline ends. Looked up from germline, CDR1 is SGHAT and CDR2 is FQNNGV. Here the CDR3 reads CASSLEEPGSSYNEQFF. In nucleotides, the CDR3 is TGTGCCAGCAGCTTAGAAGAGCCAGGGTCCTCCTACAATGAGCAGTTCTTC.

The chain recombines TRBV5-1 with TRBJ2-3; 10 positions agree with TRBD2. The CDR3 length is 14 residues. The germline V gene has CDR1 SGHRS and CDR2 YFSETQ. Unmatched junction bases numbered 0, after V lost 4 bases and J lost 1 base. In DNA form, the CDR3 reads TGCGCCAGCAGCACTAGCGGGGGCACAGATACGCAGTATTTT. It yields the protein CASSTSGGTDTQYF. Combining the CDR3 with reference TRBV5-1 and TRBJ2-3 gives the whole variable domain KAGVTQTPRYLIKTRGQQVTLSCSPISGHRSVSWYQQTPGQGLQFLFEYFSETQRNKGNFPGRFSGRQFSNSRSEMNVSTLELGDSALYLCASSTSGGTDTQYFGPGTRLTVL.

V gene TRBV7-3 combines with J gene TRBJ2-1; maybe TRBD2 (6 bases). The CDR3 has 13 residues. Trimming shortened V by 4 bases and J by 6 bases, and 10 bases separated the two germline ends. Per the germline V gene, CDR1 is SGHTA and CDR2 is FQGTGA. Written as DNA, the CDR3 is TGTGCCAGCAGCTCCACTAGCTCCAATGAGCAGTTCTTC. Amino acids: CASSSTSSNEQFF.

This clone has a single count. The chain is built from TRBV4-1 and TRBJ1-1; maybe TRBD1 (5 bases). Germline-derived CDR1 and CDR2 are MGHRA and YSYEKL. This CDR3 comprises 15 residues. V shed 1 base and J shed 4 bases, with 13 bases lying between them. As DNA, the CDR3 is TGCGCCAGCAGCCAAGGGGGGGGAGGGAGCACTGAAGCTTTCTTT. Protein sequence: CASSQGGGGSTEAFF.

The sample holds one count of this clone. The rearrangement uses TRBV6-4 and TRBJ2-3; the match to TRBD2 covers 11 bases. The CDR3 is 13 residues long. V lost 4 bases to trimming and J lost 8 bases; unmatched junction nucleotides: 2. CDR1 and CDR2 from the germline V gene are MRHNA and SNTAGT. CDR3 in amino acids: CASSGLAGFTQYF. Here the CDR3 DNA reads TGTGCCAGCAGTGGACTAGCGGGGTTTACGCAGTATTTT.

The chain uses TRBV5-5 and TRBJ2-3, with TRBD1 identical over 9 bases. Germline-derived CDR1 and CDR2 are SGHKS and YYEKEE (reference sequence). V shed 6 bases and J 1 base; nucleotides not matched to a gene: 6. The CDR3 is 15 residues long. The CDR3 reads CASMMTGGRTDTQYF. The CDR3 DNA follows: TGTGCCAGCATGATGACAGGGGGACGCACAGATACGCAGTATTTT.

The chain joins TRBV25-1 to TRBJ2-5; 9 bases are a match to TRBD1. The CDR3 covers 16 residues. Germline values: CDR1 MGHDK, CDR2 SYGVNS. V was clipped by 3 bases and J by 1 base; unmatched bases: 6. CDR3 sequence reads: CASSDLGQGIQETQYF. CDR3 DNA sequence: TGTGCCAGCAGTGACCTCGGACAGGGGATCCAAGAGACCCAGTACTTC.

The V and J genes are TRBV28 and TRBJ2-2, with 9 bases lining up with TRBD1. V was clipped by 8 bases and J by 4 bases; unmatched bases: 11. The CDR3 contains 16 residues. The V gene's germline CDR1 is MDHEN and CDR2 SYDVKM. The CDR3 protein is CASGSSGTGSTGELFF. As DNA, the CDR3 is TGTGCCAGCGGATCGTCCGGGACAGGGTCCACCGGGGAGCTGTTTTTT.

The J gene is TRBJ2-1, the V gene TRBV27; D remains unclear. The CDR3 consists of 12 residues. Between the trimmed V and J ends, which lost 9 bases and 5 bases, there was a span of 11 bases. The germline gives CDR1 MNHEY, CDR2 SMNVEV (reference sequence). CDR3 sequence reads: CASTDTNNEQFF. For the CDR3, the DNA is TGTGCCAGTACCGACACGAACAATGAGCAGTTCTTC.

V gene TRBV4-1 combines with J gene TRBJ2-1; 10 nucleotides match TRBD2. Losses at the gene ends were 4 bases for V and 0 bases for J; bases not matched to a gene: 9. CDR3 size: 18 residues. Germline loops: CDR1 MGHRA, CDR2 YSYEKL. In DNA form, the CDR3 reads TGCGCCAGCAGCCCCACAGGACTAGCGGTAAGCTCCTACAATGAGCAGTTCTTC. Translation gives CASSPTGLAVSSYNEQFF.

The chain links TRBV5-4 to TRBJ2-7; D is perhaps TRBD2 (6 bases). CDR3 length: 15 residues. V was trimmed by 2 bases and J by 4 bases, leaving 16 bases between them. Per germline, CDR1 SGHNT and CDR2 YYREEE (reference sequence). The CDR3: CASSLVRRGKYEQYF. As DNA, the CDR3 is TGTGCCAGCAGCTTAGTCCGGAGGGGAAAGTACGAGCAGTACTTC.

The rearrangement joins TRBV7-6 to TRBJ2-2; 14 bases are shared with TRBD2. CDR3 size: 18 residues. V trimming: 3 bases; J trimming: 7 bases; junction bases outside the gene matches: 10. Germline V lookup: CDR1 SGHVS, CDR2 FNYEAQ. Written as DNA, the CDR3 is TGTGCCAGCAGCTTGGGACTAGCGGGGGCCCTTCGGGGCGGGGAGCTGTTTTTT. This translates into CASSLGLAGALRGGELFF.

The chain recombines TRBV7-9 with TRBJ2-5; TRBD1 aligns across 7 bases. The CDR3 is 14 residues long. Germline trimming cut 0 bases from V and 4 bases from J; bases unmatched to any gene: 2. From germline, CDR1 is SEHNR and CDR2 FQNEAQ (reference sequence). The CDR3, as DNA: TGTGCCAGCAGCTTAGCAGGGGGCGGAGAGACCCAGTACTTC. Translation gives CASSLAGGGETQYF.

The CDR3 here is CASSMLSTGNQPQHF. The CDR3 DNA reads as TGTGCCAGTAGTATGTTATCGACAGGCAATCAGCCCCAGCATTTT. V is TRBV19 and J is TRBJ1-5; possibly TRBD1 for D (5 bases). The germline gives CDR1 LNHDA, CDR2 SQIVND (reference sequence). The V gene lost 3 bases and the J gene lost 2 bases, with 11 bases spanning the gap. CDR3 length: 15 amino acids. The full variable domain, with the rest looked up from reference TRBV19 and TRBJ1-5, is DGGITQSPKYLFRKEGQNVTLSCEQNLNHDAMYWYRQDPGQGLRLIYYSQIVNDFQKGDIAEGYSVSREKKESFPLTVTSAQKNPTAFYLCASSMLSTGNQPQHFGDGTRLSIL.